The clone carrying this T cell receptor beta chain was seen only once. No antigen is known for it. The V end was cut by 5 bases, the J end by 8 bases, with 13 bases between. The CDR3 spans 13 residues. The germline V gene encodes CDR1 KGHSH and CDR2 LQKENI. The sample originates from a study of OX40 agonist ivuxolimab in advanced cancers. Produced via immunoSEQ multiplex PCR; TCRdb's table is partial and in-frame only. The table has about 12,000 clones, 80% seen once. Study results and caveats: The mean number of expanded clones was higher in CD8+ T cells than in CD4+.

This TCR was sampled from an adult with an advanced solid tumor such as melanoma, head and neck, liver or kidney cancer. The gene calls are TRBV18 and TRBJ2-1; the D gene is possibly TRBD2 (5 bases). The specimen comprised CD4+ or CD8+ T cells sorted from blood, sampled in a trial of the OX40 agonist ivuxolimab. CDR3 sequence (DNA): TGTGCCAGCTCAGAGTGGGCGGGCTATGAGCAGTTCTTC. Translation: CASSEWAGYEQFF.